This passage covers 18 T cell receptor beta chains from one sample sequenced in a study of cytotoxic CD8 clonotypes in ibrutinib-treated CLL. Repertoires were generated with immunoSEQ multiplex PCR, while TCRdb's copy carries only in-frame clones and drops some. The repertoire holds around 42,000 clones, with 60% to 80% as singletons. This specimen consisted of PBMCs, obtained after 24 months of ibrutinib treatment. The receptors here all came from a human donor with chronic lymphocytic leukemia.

In nucleotides, the CDR3 is TGTGCCAGCAGCCGGCGAGGGTTGTCAGACTACGAGCAGTACTTC. It codes for CASSRRGLSDYEQYF. This sequence joins TRBV5-6 and TRBJ2-7; TRBD2 is a possible D gene (5 bases). The CDR3 length is 15 residues. Per germline, CDR1 SGHDT and CDR2 YYEEEE. V was clipped by 4 bases and J by 3 bases, with 17 bases between them.

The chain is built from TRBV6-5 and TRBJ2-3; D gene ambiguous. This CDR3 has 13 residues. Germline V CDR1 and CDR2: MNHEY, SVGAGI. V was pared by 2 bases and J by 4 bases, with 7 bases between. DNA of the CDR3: TGTGCCAGCAGTTACGGATCCGCAGATACGCAGTATTTT. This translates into CASSYGSADTQYF.

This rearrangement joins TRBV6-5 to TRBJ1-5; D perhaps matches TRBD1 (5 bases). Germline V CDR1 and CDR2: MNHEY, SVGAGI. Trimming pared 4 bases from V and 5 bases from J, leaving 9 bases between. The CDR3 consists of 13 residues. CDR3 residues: CASSWDSHQPQHF. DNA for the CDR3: TGTGCCAGCAGTTGGGACTCCCATCAGCCCCAGCATTTT.

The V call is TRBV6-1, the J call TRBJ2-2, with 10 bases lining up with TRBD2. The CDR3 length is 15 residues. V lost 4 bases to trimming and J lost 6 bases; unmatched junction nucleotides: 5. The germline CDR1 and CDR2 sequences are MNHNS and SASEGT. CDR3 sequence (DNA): TGTGCCAGCAGTGGGCTAGCGGGAGCCCCCGGGGAGCTGTTTTTT. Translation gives CASSGLAGAPGELFF.

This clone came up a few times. The CDR3, as DNA: TGTGCCAGCAGTTTGTTGGGATATGAAGCTTTCTTT. Amino acids: CASSLLGYEAFF. This chain uses TRBV28 with TRBJ1-1; D is ambiguous. Trimming took 3 bases from V and 7 from J, leaving 9 bases between them. The CDR3 covers 12 residues. Germline V gene lookup returns CDR1 MDHEN and CDR2 SYDVKM.

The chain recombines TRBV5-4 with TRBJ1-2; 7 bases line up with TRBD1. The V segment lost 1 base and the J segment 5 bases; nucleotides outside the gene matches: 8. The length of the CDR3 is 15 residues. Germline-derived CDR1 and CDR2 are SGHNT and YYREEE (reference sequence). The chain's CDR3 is CASSLKPGQLYGYTF. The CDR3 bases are TGTGCCAGCAGCTTGAAACCGGGACAGCTTTATGGCTACACCTTC.

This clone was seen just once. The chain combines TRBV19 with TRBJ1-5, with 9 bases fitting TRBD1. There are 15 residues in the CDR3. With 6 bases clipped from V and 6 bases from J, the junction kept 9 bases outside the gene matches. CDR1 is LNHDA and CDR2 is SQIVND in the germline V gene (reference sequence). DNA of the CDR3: TGTGCCAGTAGCCCGGGACAGGGATCAAGTCAGCCCCAGCATTTT. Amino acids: CASSPGQGSSQPQHF.

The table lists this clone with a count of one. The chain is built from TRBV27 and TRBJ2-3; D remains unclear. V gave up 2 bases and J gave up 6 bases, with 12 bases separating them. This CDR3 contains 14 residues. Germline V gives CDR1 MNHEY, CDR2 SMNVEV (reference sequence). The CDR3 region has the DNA TGTGCCAGCAGTTTAGGTAGAACTTTTGATACGCAGTATTTT. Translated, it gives CASSLGRTFDTQYF.

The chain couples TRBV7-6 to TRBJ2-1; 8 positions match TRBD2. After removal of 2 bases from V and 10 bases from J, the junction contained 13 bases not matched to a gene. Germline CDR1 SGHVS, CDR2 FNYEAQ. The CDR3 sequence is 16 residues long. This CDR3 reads CASSLLDGRGANEQFF. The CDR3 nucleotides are TGTGCCAGCAGCTTATTGGATGGGCGGGGGGCAAACGAGCAGTTCTTC.

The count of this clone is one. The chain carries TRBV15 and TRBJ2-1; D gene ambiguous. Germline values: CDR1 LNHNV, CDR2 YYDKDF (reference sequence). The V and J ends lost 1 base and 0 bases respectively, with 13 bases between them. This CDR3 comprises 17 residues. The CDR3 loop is CATSRVRSPSSYNEQFF. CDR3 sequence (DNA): TGTGCCACCAGCAGAGTCCGGAGTCCAAGCTCCTACAATGAGCAGTTCTTC.

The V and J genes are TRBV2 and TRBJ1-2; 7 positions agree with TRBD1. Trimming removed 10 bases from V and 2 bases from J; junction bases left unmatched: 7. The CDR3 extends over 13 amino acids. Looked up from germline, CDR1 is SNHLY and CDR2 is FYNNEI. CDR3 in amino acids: CATRTGLNYGYTF. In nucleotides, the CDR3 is TGTGCCACCCGGACAGGCTTAAACTATGGCTACACCTTC.

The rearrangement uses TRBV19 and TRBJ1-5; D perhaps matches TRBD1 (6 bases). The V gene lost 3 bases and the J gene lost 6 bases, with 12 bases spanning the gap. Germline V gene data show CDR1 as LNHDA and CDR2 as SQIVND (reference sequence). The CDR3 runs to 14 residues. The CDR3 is CASSISQGGQPQHF. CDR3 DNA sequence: TGTGCCAGTAGTATCTCACAGGGTGGTCAGCCCCAGCATTTT. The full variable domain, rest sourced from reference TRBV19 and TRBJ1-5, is DGGITQSPKYLFRKEGQNVTLSCEQNLNHDAMYWYRQDPGQGLRLIYYSQIVNDFQKGDIAEGYSVSREKKESFPLTVTSAQKNPTAFYLCASSISQGGQPQHFGDGTRLSIL.

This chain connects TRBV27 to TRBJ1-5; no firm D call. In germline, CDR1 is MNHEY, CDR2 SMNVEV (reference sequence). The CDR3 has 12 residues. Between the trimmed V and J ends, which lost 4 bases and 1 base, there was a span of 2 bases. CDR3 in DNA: TGTGCCAGCAGTTACAGCAATCAGCCCCAGCATTTT. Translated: CASSYSNQPQHF.

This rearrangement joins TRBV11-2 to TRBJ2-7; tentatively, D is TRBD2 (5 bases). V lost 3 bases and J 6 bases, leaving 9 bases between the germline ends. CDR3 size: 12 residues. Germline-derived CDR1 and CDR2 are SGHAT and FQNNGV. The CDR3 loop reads CASSLTGSEQYF. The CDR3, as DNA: TGTGCCAGCAGCTTGACGGGGAGCGAGCAGTACTTC.

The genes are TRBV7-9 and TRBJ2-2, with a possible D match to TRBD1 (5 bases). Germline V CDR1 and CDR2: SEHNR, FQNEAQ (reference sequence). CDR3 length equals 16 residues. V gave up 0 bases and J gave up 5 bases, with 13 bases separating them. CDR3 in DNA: TGTGCCAGCAGCTTAGCGCTCGGACAATTGACCGGGGAGCTGTTTTTT. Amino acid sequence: CASSLALGQLTGELFF.

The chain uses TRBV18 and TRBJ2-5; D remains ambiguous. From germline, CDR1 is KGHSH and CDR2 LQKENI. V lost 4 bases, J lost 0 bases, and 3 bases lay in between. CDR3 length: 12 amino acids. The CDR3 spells CASSQNQETQYF. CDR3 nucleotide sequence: TGTGCCAGCTCACAGAACCAAGAGACCCAGTACTTC.

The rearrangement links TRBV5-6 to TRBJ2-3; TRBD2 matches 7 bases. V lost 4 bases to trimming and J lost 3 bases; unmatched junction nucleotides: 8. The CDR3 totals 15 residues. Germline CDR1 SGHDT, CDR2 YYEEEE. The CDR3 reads CASSRSGGYTDTQYF. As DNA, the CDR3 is TGTGCCAGCAGCAGATCCGGGGGGTATACAGATACGCAGTATTTT.

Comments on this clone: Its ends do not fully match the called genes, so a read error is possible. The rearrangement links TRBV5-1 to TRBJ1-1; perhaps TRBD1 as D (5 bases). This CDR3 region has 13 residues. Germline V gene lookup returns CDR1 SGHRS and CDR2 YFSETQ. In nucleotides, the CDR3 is TGCGCCAGCCGACTGGACACGAACACTGAAGTTTTCTTT. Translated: CASRLDTNTEVFF.